Included here is one TCR beta chain sequence, with context. This specimen belongs to a study of cytomegalovirus exposure and HLA in healthy donors. A multiplex PCR was run with 60 Vbeta primers and 13 Jbeta primers. Sequencing used immunoSEQ multiplex PCR; TCRdb keeps in-frame clones, though not all of them. The data hold roughly 300,000 clones, with roughly 90% observed a single time. Sequencing input: PBMCs. The sequence derives from a middle-aged man in good health and CMV-seropositive.

The CDR3 region is CATSTNRGIPYEQYF. In nucleotides, the CDR3 is TGTGCCACCAGCACCAACAGGGGTATACCCTACGAGCAGTACTTC. The chain carries TRBV15 and TRBJ2-7; 7 nucleotides align to TRBD1. The V gene end was trimmed by 4 bases and the J gene end by 2 bases; junction bases not matched to a gene: 8. Germline values: CDR1 LNHNV, CDR2 YYDKDF (reference sequence). The CDR3 covers 15 residues.